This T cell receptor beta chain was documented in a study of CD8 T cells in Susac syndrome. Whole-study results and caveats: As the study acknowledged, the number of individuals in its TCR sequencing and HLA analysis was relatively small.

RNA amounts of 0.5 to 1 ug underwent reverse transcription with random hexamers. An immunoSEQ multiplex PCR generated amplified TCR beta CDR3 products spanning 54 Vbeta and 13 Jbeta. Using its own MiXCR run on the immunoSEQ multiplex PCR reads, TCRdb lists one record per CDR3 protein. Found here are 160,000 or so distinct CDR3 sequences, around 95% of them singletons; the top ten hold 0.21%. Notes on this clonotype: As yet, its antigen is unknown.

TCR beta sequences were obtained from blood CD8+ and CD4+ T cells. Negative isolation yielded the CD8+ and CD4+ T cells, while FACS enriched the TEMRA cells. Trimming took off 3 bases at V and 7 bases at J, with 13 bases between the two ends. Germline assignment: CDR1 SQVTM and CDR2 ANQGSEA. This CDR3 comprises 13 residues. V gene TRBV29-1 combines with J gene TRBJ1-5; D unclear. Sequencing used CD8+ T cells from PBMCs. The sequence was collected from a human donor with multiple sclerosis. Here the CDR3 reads CSVDLGRGQPQHF. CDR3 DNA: TGCAGCGTTGACCTAGGGCGTGGGCAGCCCCAGCATTTT.